This is a list of T cell receptor beta chains from one sample in a study of blood T cell repertoires in COVID-19. Measured with immunoSEQ multiplex PCR; TCRdb has only the in-frame clones, and not every one. The data show a few hundred thousand clones, roughly 88% seen once. Material for sequencing was peripheral blood. The receptors come from a young woman who had recovered from COVID-19. CDR3s include the opening cysteine and the closing phenylalanine or tryptophan. The D gene is left open where the match is weak. Part of the rows lack a size; the others show once, few, many or a class for expanded clones.

v_call,j_call,clone_size,d_call,cdr3_nt,cdr3_aa
TRBV19,TRBJ1-6,once,TRBD1,TGTGCCAGTAGTAGGGGACAGGTGGACAATTCACCCCTCCACTTT,CASSRGQVDNSPLHF
TRBV7-8,TRBJ1-1,once,.,TGTGCCAGCAGCTTCGATTACAGTGGTGAAGCTTTCTTT,CASSFDYSGEAFF
TRBV10-3,TRBJ1-4,few,TRBD1,TGTGCCATCAGTCCGGGACAGGACGAAAAACTGTTTTTT,CAISPGQDEKLFF
TRBV2,TRBJ1-2,.,.,TGTGCCAGCAGTGAATGGTCGAGACAGAGAAACTATGGCTACACCTTC,CASSEWSRQRNYGYTF
TRBV27,TRBJ2-2,.,TRBD2,TGTGCCAGCAGTTTATCTCTAGCGGGGTTTCGAGATACCGGGGAGCTGTTTTTT,CASSLSLAGFRDTGELFF
TRBV4-2,TRBJ1-2,once,TRBD1,TGTGCCAGCAGCCAAGATAGGGGACAGGCCTTCTACTATGGCTACACCTTC,CASSQDRGQAFYYGYTF
TRBV7-2,TRBJ2-3,few,.,TGTGCCAGCAGCAACCTATACACAGATACGCAGTATTTT,CASSNLYTDTQYF
TRBV27,TRBJ2-2,.,.,TGTGCCAGCAGTTTCTCCGGGACTTCTGACCGGGCGAACACCGGGGAGCTGTTTTTT,CASSFSGTSDRANTGELFF
TRBV5-1,TRBJ1-2,once,.,TGCGCCAGCAGCATAACAGGGTCGTTAGACTATGGCTACACCTTC,CASSITGSLDYGYTF
TRBV10-3,TRBJ1-5,.,.,TGTGCCATCAGTGGAGGGGGTTCGAGCAATCAGCCCCAGCATTTT,CAISGGGSSNQPQHF
TRBV3-1/TRBV3-2,TRBJ2-3,.,.,TGTGCCAGCAGCCCCTACCAGGGAAGCACAGATACGCAGTATTTT,CASSPYQGSTDTQYF
TRBV2,TRBJ2-7,once,.,TGTGCCAGCAGTGAATCTCTCAGGGGAAATTACGAGCAGTACTTC,CASSESLRGNYEQYF
TRBV7-9,TRBJ2-5,.,.,TGTGCCAGCAGCTTAGGGTACAGAAGACAGGATACTCCAGAGACCCAGTACTTC,CASSLGYRRQDTPETQYF
TRBV10-3,TRBJ1-2,.,.,TGTGCCATCAGTGAGTCGGCCGGGGGGTATGGCTACACCTTC,CAISESAGGYGYTF
TRBV4-3,TRBJ2-7,.,.,TGCGCCAGCAGTCAATTCGACGGAGAATACGAGCAGTACTTC,CASSQFDGEYEQYF
TRBV19,TRBJ2-3,.,.,TGTGCCAGTAGTGAAGCTTCAGATACGCAGTATTTT,CASSEASDTQYF
TRBV4-2,TRBJ2-1,.,TRBD2,TGTGCCAGCAGCCAACCCCAACTAGCGGGGGGTTATGAGCAGTTCTTC,CASSQPQLAGGYEQFF
TRBV11-2,TRBJ1-3,.,.,TGTGCCAGCAGCTACCCGACAGGCCTCTCTGGAAACACCATATATTTT,CASSYPTGLSGNTIYF
TRBV7-9,TRBJ2-3,once,TRBD2,TGTGCCAGCAGCCAAATAGCGGGGCCCCTGCGGGATACGCAGTATTTT,CASSQIAGPLRDTQYF
TRBV6-5,TRBJ2-7,once,.,TGTGCCAGCAGTTACCACAGGGATGGCGAGCAGTACTTC,CASSYHRDGEQYF
TRBV18,TRBJ2-7,.,TRBD1,TGTGCCAGCTCACAAGGACAGGGTGACGAGCAGTACTTC,CASSQGQGDEQYF
TRBV7-9,TRBJ2-7,.,.,TGTGCCAGCAGCGGCAGCTCCTACGAGCAGTACTTC,CASSGSSYEQYF
TRBV3-1/TRBV3-2,TRBJ2-7,few,TRBD1,TGTGCCAGCAACCGACAGGGGGCCTACGAGCAGTACTTC,CASNRQGAYEQYF
TRBV4-1,TRBJ2-7,.,TRBD2,TGCGCCAGCAGCCAAGAAACCGGGACTAGGACCTACGAGCAGTACTTC,CASSQETGTRTYEQYF
TRBV19,TRBJ1-2,.,.,TGTGCCAGTAGTATCGCAGGGGCTGACTATGGCTACACCTTC,CASSIAGADYGYTF
TRBV13,TRBJ2-2,once,TRBD2,TGTGCCAGCAGCTCCCGGGAGGGCGGGAACACCGGGGAGCTGTTTTTT,CASSSREGGNTGELFF
TRBV30,TRBJ2-3,.,.,TGTGCCTGGACTGCGGGGACCCAGAGCACAGATACGCAGTATTTT,CAWTAGTQSTDTQYF
TRBV3-1/TRBV3-2,TRBJ2-7,once,.,TGTGCCAGCAGCCAAGAGCCGGACTATGACGAGCAGTACTTC,CASSQEPDYDEQYF
TRBV15,TRBJ2-3,.,.,TGTGCCACCAGCTCCGAACCTTCGGGGGAGCACGTAGATACGCAGTATTTT,CATSSEPSGEHVDTQYF
TRBV16,TRBJ2-7,.,TRBD1,TGTGCCAGCAGCCAATTAGAGACAGGGACGTCCTACGAGCAGTACTTC,CASSQLETGTSYEQYF
TRBV11-3,TRBJ2-5,.,TRBD1,TGTGCCAGCAGCCAAGGCTCGACAGGGGGCGCGGAGACCCAGTACTTC,CASSQGSTGGAETQYF
TRBV10-3,TRBJ1-2,.,TRBD1,TGTGCCATCAGTGAACGACAGGGTAGGGGCTACACCTTC,CAISERQGRGYTF
TRBV28,TRBJ1-4,.,.,TGTGCCAGCAGTTTTAATGGGGCGTCGACTAATGAAAAACTGTTTTTT,CASSFNGASTNEKLFF
TRBV18,TRBJ2-3,.,.,TGTGCCAGCTCACCAGTCACGGGTGCTAGCACAGATACGCAGTATTTT,CASSPVTGASTDTQYF
TRBV19,TRBJ2-5,.,TRBD2,TGTGCCAGTAGTATAGAGTCTAGCGGGGGGTCTGAGACCCAGTACTTC,CASSIESSGGSETQYF